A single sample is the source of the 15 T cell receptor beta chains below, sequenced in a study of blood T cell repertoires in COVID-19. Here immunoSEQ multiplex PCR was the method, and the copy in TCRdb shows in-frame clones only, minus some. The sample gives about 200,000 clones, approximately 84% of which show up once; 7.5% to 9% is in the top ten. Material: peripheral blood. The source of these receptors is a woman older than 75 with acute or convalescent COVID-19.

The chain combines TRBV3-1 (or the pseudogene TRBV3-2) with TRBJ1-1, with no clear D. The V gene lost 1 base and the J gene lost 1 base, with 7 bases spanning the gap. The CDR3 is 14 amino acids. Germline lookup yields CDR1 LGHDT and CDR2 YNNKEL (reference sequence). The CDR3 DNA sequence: TGTGCCAGCAGCCAAGGGCAGTGGAACACTGAAGCTTTCTTT. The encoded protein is CASSQGQWNTEAFF.

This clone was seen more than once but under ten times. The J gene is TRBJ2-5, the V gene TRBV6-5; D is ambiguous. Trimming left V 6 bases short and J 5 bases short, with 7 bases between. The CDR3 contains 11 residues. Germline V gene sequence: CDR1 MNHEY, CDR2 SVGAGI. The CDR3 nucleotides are TGTGCCAGCAGACTTTTCGAGACCCAGTACTTC. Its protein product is CASRLFETQYF.

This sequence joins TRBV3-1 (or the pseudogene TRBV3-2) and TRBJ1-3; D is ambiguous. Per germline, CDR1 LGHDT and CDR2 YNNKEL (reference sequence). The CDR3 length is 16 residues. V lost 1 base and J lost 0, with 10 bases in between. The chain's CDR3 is CASSQVLGFSGNTIYF. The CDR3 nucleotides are TGTGCCAGCAGCCAAGTCCTAGGTTTCTCTGGAAACACCATATATTTT.

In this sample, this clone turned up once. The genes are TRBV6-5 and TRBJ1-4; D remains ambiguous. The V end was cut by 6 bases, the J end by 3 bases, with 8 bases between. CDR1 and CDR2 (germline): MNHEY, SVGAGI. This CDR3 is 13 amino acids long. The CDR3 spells CASRQSPNEKLFF. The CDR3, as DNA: TGTGCCAGCAGACAGTCGCCTAATGAAAAACTGTTTTTT.

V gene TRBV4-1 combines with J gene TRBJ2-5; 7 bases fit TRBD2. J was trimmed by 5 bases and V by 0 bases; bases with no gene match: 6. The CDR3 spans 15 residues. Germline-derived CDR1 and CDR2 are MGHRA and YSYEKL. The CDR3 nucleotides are TGCGCCAGCAGCCAAGACTCGCGGGAGTGGGAGACCCAGTACTTC. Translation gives CASSQDSREWETQYF.

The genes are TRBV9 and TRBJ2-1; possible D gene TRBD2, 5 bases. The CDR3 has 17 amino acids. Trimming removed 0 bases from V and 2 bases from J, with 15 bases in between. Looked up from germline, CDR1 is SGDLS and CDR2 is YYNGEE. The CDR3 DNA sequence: TGTGCCAGCAGCGTAGGAATGGCGGGTACCACCTACAATGAGCAGTTCTTC. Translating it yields CASSVGMAGTTYNEQFF. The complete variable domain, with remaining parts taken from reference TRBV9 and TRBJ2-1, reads DSGVTQTPKHLITATGQRVTLRCSPRSGDLSVYWYQQSLDQGLQFLIQYYNGEERAKGNILERFSAQQFPDLHSELNLSSLELGDSALYFCASSVGMAGTTYNEQFFGPGTRLTVL.

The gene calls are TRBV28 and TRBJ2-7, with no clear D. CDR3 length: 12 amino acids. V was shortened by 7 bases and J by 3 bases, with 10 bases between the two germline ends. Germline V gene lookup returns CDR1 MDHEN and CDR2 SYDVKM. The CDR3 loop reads CASTTEIYEQYF. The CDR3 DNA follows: TGTGCCAGCACTACAGAGATCTACGAGCAGTACTTC.

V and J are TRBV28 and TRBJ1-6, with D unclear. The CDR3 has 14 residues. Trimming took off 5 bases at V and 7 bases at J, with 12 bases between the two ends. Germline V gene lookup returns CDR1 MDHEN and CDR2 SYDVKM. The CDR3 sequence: CASSSQVGNSPLHF. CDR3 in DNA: TGTGCCAGCAGTAGTCAGGTCGGAAATTCACCCCTCCACTTT.

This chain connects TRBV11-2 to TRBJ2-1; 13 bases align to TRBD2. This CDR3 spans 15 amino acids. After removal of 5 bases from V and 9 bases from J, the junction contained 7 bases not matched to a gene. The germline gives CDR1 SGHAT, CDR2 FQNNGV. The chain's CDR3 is CASSPGGTSGTEQFF. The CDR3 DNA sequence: TGTGCCAGCAGCCCGGGCGGGACTAGCGGGACTGAGCAGTTCTTC. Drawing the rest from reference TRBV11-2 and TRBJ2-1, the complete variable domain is EAGVAQSPRYKIIEKRQSVAFWCNPISGHATLYWYQQILGQGPKLLIQFQNNGVVDDSQLPKDRFSAERLKGVDSTLKIQPAKLEDSAVYLCASSPGGTSGTEQFFGPGTRLTVL.

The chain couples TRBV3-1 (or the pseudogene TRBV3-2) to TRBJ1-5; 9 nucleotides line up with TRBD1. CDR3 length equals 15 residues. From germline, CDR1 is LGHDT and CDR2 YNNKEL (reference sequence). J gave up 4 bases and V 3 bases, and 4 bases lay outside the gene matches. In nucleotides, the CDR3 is TGTGCCAGCAGCCATACAGGGGGCCAAAATCAGCCCCAGCATTTT. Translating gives CASSHTGGQNQPQHF.

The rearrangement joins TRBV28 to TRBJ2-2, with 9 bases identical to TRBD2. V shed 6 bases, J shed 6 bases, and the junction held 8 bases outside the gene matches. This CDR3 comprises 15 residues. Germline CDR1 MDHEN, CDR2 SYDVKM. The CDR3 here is CASRPGLAESGELFF. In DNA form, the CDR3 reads TGTGCCAGCAGACCGGGACTAGCAGAATCCGGGGAGCTGTTTTTT.

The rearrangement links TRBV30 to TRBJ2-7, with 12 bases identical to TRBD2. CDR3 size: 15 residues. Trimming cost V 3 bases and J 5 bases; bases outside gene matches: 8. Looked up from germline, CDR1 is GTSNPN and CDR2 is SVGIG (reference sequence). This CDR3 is CAWSGLAGPQDEQYF. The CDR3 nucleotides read TGTGCCTGGAGCGGACTAGCGGGACCTCAGGACGAGCAGTACTTC.

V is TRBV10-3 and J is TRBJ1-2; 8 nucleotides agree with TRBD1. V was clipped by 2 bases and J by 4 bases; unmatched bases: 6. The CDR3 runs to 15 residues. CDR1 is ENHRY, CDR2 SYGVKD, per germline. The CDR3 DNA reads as TGTGCCATCAGTGAGGCCCAAACAGGGGGCTATGGCTACACCTTC. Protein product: CAISEAQTGGYGYTF.

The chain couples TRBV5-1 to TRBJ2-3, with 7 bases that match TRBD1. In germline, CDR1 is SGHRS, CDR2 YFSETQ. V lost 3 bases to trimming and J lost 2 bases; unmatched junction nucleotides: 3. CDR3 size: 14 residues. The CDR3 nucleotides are TGCGCCAGCAGCTCCGGGACAGTCACAGATACGCAGTATTTT. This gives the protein CASSSGTVTDTQYF.

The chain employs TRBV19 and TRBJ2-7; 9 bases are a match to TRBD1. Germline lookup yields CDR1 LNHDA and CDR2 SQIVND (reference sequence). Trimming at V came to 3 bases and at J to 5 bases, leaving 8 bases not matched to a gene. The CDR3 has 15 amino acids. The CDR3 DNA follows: TGTGCCAGTAGTATCACAGGGGGCGGTCAGGACGAGCAGTACTTC. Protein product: CASSITGGGQDEQYF. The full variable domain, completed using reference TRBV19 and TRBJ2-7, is DGGITQSPKYLFRKEGQNVTLSCEQNLNHDAMYWYRQDPGQGLRLIYYSQIVNDFQKGDIAEGYSVSREKKESFPLTVTSAQKNPTAFYLCASSITGGGQDEQYFGPGTRLTVT.